A single sample is the source of the 12 T cell receptor beta chains below, sequenced in a study of blood T cells in healthy people across ages. The second PCR ran about 7 to 12 cycles with a sample-barcoded 5' primer and J-beta primers. Each CDR3 protein gets one entry after TCRdb re-called the 5' RACE reads with MiXCR. The table includes 850,000 to 1,300,000 distinct CDR3 sequences, 40% to 55% detected once. Material: blood. The source of these receptors is a woman aged 55 to 70 in good health.

V is TRBV28 and J is TRBJ1-1; the D is unclear. CDR1 is MDHEN and CDR2 is SYDVKM in the germline V gene. V shed 1 base and J shed 0 bases, with 12 bases lying between them. The CDR3 totals 16 residues. CDR3 sequence: CASSLSDMILNTEAFF. The CDR3 DNA is TGTGCCAGCAGTTTATCCGATATGATCCTGAACACTGAAGCTTTCTTT.

There are a few counts of this clonotype. This rearrangement joins TRBV10-3 to TRBJ1-2; D is ambiguous. Germline CDR1 reads ENHRY; CDR2 reads SYGVKD. Trimming removed 8 bases from V and 6 bases from J, with 16 bases in between. This CDR3 spans 13 amino acids. CDR3 in amino acids: CAIRAGMGNGYTF. Written as DNA, the CDR3 is TGTGCCATCCGGGCAGGAATGGGCAATGGCTACACCTTC.

This clonotype was picked up many times. The chain joins TRBV6-6 to TRBJ2-7; D not certain. The germline V gene encodes CDR1 MNHNY and CDR2 SVGAGI (reference sequence). Trimming left V 5 bases short and J 7 bases short, with 9 bases between. The CDR3 has 11 amino acids. Written as DNA, the CDR3 is TGTGCCAGCAGTACGGAGCTGGAGCAGTACTTC. As protein: CASSTELEQYF.

The gene calls are TRBV12-3 or TRBV12-4 and TRBJ2-3, with 13 positions matching TRBD2. The CDR3 runs 16 residues. J was trimmed by 8 bases and V by 5 bases; bases with no gene match: 10. CDR3 nucleotide sequence: TGTGCCAGCAGTCCCGGGACTAGCGGGACCCGAGGTACGCAGTATTTT. As protein: CASSPGTSGTRGTQYF.

The V gene is TRBV9, the J gene TRBJ2-5; TRBD2 agrees at 11 bases. V lost 0 bases to trimming and J lost 11 bases; unmatched junction nucleotides: 12. The CDR3 consists of 16 residues. Germline-derived CDR1 and CDR2 are SGDLS and YYNGEE. CDR3 DNA: TGTGCCAGCAGCGTAGGAGGGGGACTAGCGGACAATGAGCAGTACTTC. It encodes CASSVGGGLADNEQYF.

The rearrangement links TRBV12-3 or TRBV12-4 to TRBJ2-6; tentative D call: TRBD1 (7 bases). Trimming stripped 2 bases from V and 1 base from J, with 9 bases between. There are 16 residues in the CDR3. For the CDR3, the DNA is TGTGCCAGCAGTTTACCAGGGGGGTCTGGGGCCAACGTCCTGACTTTC. Translated: CASSLPGGSGANVLTF.

The chain has TRBV29-1 and TRBJ2-1, with 10 nucleotides matching TRBD2. The V gene's germline CDR1 is SQVTM and CDR2 ANQGSEA. J was trimmed by 12 bases and V by 3 bases; bases with no gene match: 8. This CDR3 has 13 residues. The CDR3 sequence is CSVDGLAVQGQFF. CDR3 coding DNA: TGCAGCGTTGACGGACTAGCGGTACAGGGGCAGTTCTTC.

This clonotype was recorded at least ten times. V is TRBV6-6 and J is TRBJ2-5; D gene unclear. V was shortened by 4 bases and J by 2 bases, with 5 bases between the two germline ends. CDR3 length: 12 amino acids. The germline V gene encodes CDR1 MNHNY and CDR2 SVGAGI (reference sequence). The CDR3 reads CASSSVQETQYF. The CDR3 DNA reads as TGTGCCAGCAGTTCGGTACAAGAGACCCAGTACTTC.

Remarks on this clonotype: A junction end diverges from the germline sequence, so it may reflect a read error. The chain combines TRBV6-2 or TRBV6-3 with TRBJ2-3, with TRBD2 matching 12 bases. The CDR3 length is 18 residues. Looked up from germline, CDR1 is MNHEY and CDR2 is SVGEGT. CDR3 region: CASSFPLSTSGSKDTQYF. The CDR3, as DNA: TGTGCCAGCAGTTTCCCCCTCTCGACTAGCGGGAGCAAAGATACGCAGTATTTT.

The chain has TRBV3-1 and TRBJ2-1; 12 bases agree with TRBD2. The trim removed 3 bases at V and 3 bases at J, leaving 3 bases unmatched. The CDR3 extends over 16 amino acids. Germline V CDR1 and CDR2: LGHDT, YNNKEL (reference sequence). The CDR3 DNA sequence: TGTGCCAGCAGCCAGACTAGCGGGAGCAACTACAATGAGCAGTTCTTC. Translating it yields CASSQTSGSNYNEQFF.

The rearrangement joins TRBV7-2 to TRBJ2-2; no clear D gene. The CDR3 loop spans 15 amino acids. Germline CDR1 reads SGHTA; CDR2 reads FQGNSA. The ends were cut back, 1 base at V and 3 bases at J, with 9 bases in the middle. The CDR3 region is CASSLVRADTGELFF. DNA of the CDR3: TGTGCCAGCAGCTTAGTGCGAGCAGACACCGGGGAGCTGTTTTTT. Supplemented by reference TRBV7-2 and TRBJ2-2, the full variable domain reads GAGVSQSPSNKVTEKGKDVELRCDPISGHTALYWYRQSLGQGLEFLIYFQGNSAPDKSGLPSDRFSAERTGGSVSTLTIQRTQQEDSAVYLCASSLVRADTGELFFGEGSRLTVL.

This chain links TRBV5-1 with TRBJ2-2; D might be TRBD2 (6 bases). The CDR3 has 15 amino acids. With 0 bases removed from V and 5 bases from J, the gap between germline ends came to 11 bases. Germline values: CDR1 SGHRS, CDR2 YFSETQ. Written as DNA, the CDR3 is TGCGCCAGCAGCTTGGTTCCTGCGGGGACCGGGGAGCTGTTTTTT. Residues: CASSLVPAGTGELFF.